The rows below give T cell receptor beta chains drawn from one sample of a study of shared clonotypes between healthy human individuals. Data came from immunoSEQ multiplex PCR; TCRdb stores just in-frame clones and leaves some out. The repertoire consists of about 680,000 clones, with roughly 94% occurring once and the leading ten covering 24%. Material: naive CD8+ T cells sorted from blood. Receptors originate from a man aged 30 to 45 in good health. CDR3s include the opening cysteine and the closing phenylalanine or tryptophan. A D gene is named only where the DNA matches it firmly. Size tells how often a clone was seen (once, few, many) or the class of an expanded clone, and some rows leave it out.

clone size	V gene	J gene	D gene	CDR3 DNA	CDR3 protein
NA	TRBV5-8	TRBJ2-1	NA	TGTGCCAGCAGCCAAGCGAATGAGCAGTTCTTC	CASSQANEQFF
NA	TRBV5-6	TRBJ2-7	TRBD1	TGTGCCAGCAGCACCGGGACAGCTTACGAGCAGTACTTC	CASSTGTAYEQYF
NA	TRBV7-8	TRBJ2-2	TRBD2	TGTGCCAGCGGGCCGGGACTAGCAAACACCGGGGAGCTGTTTTTT	CASGPGLANTGELFF
NA	TRBV7-6	TRBJ2-7	NA	TGTGCCAGCAGCTTAGGGGGGTACTCCTACGAGCAGTACTTC	CASSLGGYSYEQYF
NA	TRBV10-3	TRBJ2-2	TRBD2	TGTGCCATCAGTGAGCCCACTAGCGGGGTTAGCACCGGGGAGCTGTTTTTT	CAISEPTSGVSTGELFF
NA	TRBV9	TRBJ1-2	NA	TGTGCCAGCACTGGGGGTTCCTTCTATGGCTACACCTTC	CASTGGSFYGYTF
NA	TRBV30	TRBJ2-1	NA	TGTGCCTCCGCCGAGAATGAGCAGTTCTTC	CASAENEQFF
once	TRBV27	TRBJ2-1	TRBD2	TGTGCCAGCAGTTTTGGACTAGCGCGGAATGAGCAGTTCTTC	CASSFGLARNEQFF
NA	TRBV14	TRBJ1-2	NA	TGTGCCAGCACCGTCGGGGGGCTAGACTATGGCTACACCTTC	CASTVGGLDYGYTF
NA	TRBV4-1	TRBJ2-7	NA	TGCGCCAGCAGCCAAGAGTCAGTGAGCCCCTACGAGCAGTACTTC	CASSQESVSPYEQYF
NA	TRBV5-1	TRBJ1-1	NA	TGCGCCAGCAGCTTGGCCGAGGGTTTCTCTGAAGCTTTCTTT	CASSLAEGFSEAFF
NA	TRBV23-1	TRBJ1-2	TRBD1	TGCGCCAGCAGTCATCCCACACAGGGGGGACTAAACTATGGCTACACCTTC	CASSHPTQGGLNYGYTF
NA	TRBV30	TRBJ2-3	TRBD2	TGTGCCTGGGCTAGCGGGACTCGCACAGATACGCAGTATTTT	CAWASGTRTDTQYF
NA	TRBV6-5	TRBJ2-1	TRBD1	TGTGCCAGCAGTCCCGGGACAGGGTCCTACAATGAGCAGTTCTTC	CASSPGTGSYNEQFF
few	TRBV6-4	TRBJ2-3	TRBD2	TGTGCCAGCAGTGAGACTAGCGACACAGATACGCAGTATTTT	CASSETSDTDTQYF
NA	TRBV10-1	TRBJ2-7	TRBD2	TGCGCCAGCAGTAAGGGACTAGCGGGAGGAAGGAACGAGCAGTACTTC	CASSKGLAGGRNEQYF
NA	TRBV27	TRBJ2-4	TRBD1	TGTGCCAGCAGTTCGGGGACAGGTCTAGCCAAAAACATTCAGTACTTC	CASSSGTGLAKNIQYF
once	TRBV5-4	TRBJ1-2	NA	TGTGCCAGCAGCTCCGAGGTCCCAGGGTTTGGCGGCTACACCTTC	CASSSEVPGFGGYTF
NA	TRBV7-9	TRBJ2-1	TRBD2	TGTGCCAGCAGGTTGACTAGCGGGAGCGGATATGAGCAGTTCTTC	CASRLTSGSGYEQFF
NA	TRBV18	TRBJ1-1	NA	TGTGCCAGCTCACCACCGGAGGGTGGGACTGAAGCTTTCTTT	CASSPPEGGTEAFF
once	TRBV4-2	TRBJ2-7	NA	TGTGCCAGCAGACCCAGGGAGTCGGTCGACGAGCAGTACTTC	CASRPRESVDEQYF
once	TRBV11-2	TRBJ2-1	TRBD1	TGTGCCAGCAGCTTAGGGGCAGGGGGCAGGTATGAGCAGTTCTTC	CASSLGAGGRYEQFF
NA	TRBV14	TRBJ2-1	NA	TGTGCCAGCAGTGACCTCAATGAGCAGTTCTTC	CASSDLNEQFF
NA	TRBV11-2	TRBJ2-5	NA	TGTGCCAGCAGCGATTTAAGGAGTGGGAGGGAGACCCAGTACTTC	CASSDLRSGRETQYF
NA	TRBV29-1	TRBJ2-3	TRBD2	TGCAGCGTTGAAGGCCTTGGCGGGAGCGGGGATACGCAGTATTTT	CSVEGLGGSGDTQYF
NA	TRBV18	TRBJ2-7	NA	TGTGCCAGCTCGTCAGTTAAACCCGGGGATCCCGAGCAGTACTTC	CASSSVKPGDPEQYF
NA	TRBV7-9	TRBJ2-7	TRBD2	TGTGCCAGTGTAAAACTAGCGGGAGGACTAACCTCCTACGAGCAGTACTTC	CASVKLAGGLTSYEQYF
once	TRBV18	TRBJ2-3	TRBD1	TGTGCCAGCTCACCGCCCGGGACAGCCGGAGATACGCAGTATTTT	CASSPPGTAGDTQYF
NA	TRBV7-9	TRBJ2-1	NA	TGTGCCAGCAGCTTAGTCCTCCTCTTC	CASSLVLLF
NA	TRBV5-1	TRBJ1-2	NA	TGCGCCAGCAGCTTGGATGCCTATGGCTACACCTTC	CASSLDAYGYTF
NA	TRBV27	TRBJ2-1	TRBD1	TGTGCCAGCAGTATAGGACAGGGATTGGTTGAGCAGTTCTTC	CASSIGQGLVEQFF